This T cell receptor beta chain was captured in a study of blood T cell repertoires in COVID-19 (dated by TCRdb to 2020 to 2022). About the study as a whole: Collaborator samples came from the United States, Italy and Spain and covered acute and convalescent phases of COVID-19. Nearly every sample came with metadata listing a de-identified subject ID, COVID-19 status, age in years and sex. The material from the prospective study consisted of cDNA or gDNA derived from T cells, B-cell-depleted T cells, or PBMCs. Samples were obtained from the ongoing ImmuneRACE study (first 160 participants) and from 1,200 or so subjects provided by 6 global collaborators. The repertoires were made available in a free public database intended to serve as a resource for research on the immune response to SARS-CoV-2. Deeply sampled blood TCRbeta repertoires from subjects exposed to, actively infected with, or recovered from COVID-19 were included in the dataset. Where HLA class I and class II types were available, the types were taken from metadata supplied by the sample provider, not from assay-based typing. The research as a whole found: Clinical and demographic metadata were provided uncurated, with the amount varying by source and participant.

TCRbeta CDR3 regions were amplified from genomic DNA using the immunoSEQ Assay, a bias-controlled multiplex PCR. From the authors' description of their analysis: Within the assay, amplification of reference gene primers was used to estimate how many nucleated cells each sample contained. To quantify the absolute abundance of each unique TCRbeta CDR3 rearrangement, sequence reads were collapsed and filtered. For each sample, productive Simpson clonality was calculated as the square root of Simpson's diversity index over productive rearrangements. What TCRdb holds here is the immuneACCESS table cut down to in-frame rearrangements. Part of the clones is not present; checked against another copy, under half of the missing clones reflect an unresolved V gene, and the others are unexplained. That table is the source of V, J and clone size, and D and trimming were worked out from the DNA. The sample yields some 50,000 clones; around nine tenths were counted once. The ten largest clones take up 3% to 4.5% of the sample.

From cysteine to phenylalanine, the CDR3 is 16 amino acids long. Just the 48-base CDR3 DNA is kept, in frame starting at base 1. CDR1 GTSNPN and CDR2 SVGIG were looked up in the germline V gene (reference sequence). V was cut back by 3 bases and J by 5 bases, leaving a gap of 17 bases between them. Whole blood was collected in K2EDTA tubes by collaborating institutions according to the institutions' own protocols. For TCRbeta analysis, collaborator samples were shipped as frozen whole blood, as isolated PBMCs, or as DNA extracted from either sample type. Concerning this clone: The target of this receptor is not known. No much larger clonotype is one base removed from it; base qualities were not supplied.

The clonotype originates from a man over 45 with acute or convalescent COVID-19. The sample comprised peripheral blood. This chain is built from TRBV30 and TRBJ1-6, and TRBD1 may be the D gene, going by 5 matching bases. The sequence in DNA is TGTGCCTGGAGAGAAATCCAGGGTCTCCATAATTCACCCCTCCACTTT. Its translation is CAWREIQGLHNSPLHF.